These 4 T cell receptor beta chains came from one sample sequenced in a study of cytomegalovirus exposure and HLA in healthy donors. PCR used 60 Vbeta primers and 13 Jbeta primers. Some clones are missing from TCRdb's copy, which holds only in-frame ones; the method was immunoSEQ multiplex PCR. The table includes 130,000 or so clones, roughly 80% detected once. What was sequenced was PBMCs. These receptors all come from a female donor in good health and CMV-seronegative.

The chain recombines TRBV27 with TRBJ2-3; 7 bases are shared with TRBD1. The CDR3 consists of 17 residues. Germline CDR1 MNHEY, CDR2 SMNVEV (reference sequence). V shed 3 bases and J 0 bases; nucleotides not matched to a gene: 9. The DNA of the CDR3 is TGTGCCAGCAGTTTCCTAACCGGGACAGTTAGCACAGATACGCAGTATTTT. Amino acid sequence: CASSFLTGTVSTDTQYF.

This clone was counted a few times. The rearrangement joins TRBV9 to TRBJ1-2, with 9 bases fitting TRBD1. CDR1 is SGDLS, CDR2 YYNGEE, per germline. V lost 4 bases to trimming and J lost 13 bases; unmatched junction nucleotides: 11. The CDR3 consists of 13 residues. Here the CDR3 DNA reads TGTGCCAGCAGCCTATACGGGACAGGGTTTGTCACCTTC. Residues: CASSLYGTGFVTF.

The count of this clone is one. The V and J genes are TRBV7-9 and TRBJ2-3; D uncertain. The V gene's germline CDR1 is SEHNR and CDR2 FQNEAQ (reference sequence). The CDR3 spans 15 residues. Trimming shortened V by 1 base and J by 3 bases, and 11 bases separated the two germline ends. DNA of the CDR3: TGTGCCAGCAGCTTAGGTCAGGTGGCAACAGATACGCAGTATTTT. It specifies CASSLGQVATDTQYF.

This chain joins TRBV2 and TRBJ2-7, with TRBD1 matching over 9 bases. Germline V gene lookup returns CDR1 SNHLY and CDR2 FYNNEI. The CDR3 spans 13 residues. Unmatched junction bases numbered 10, after V lost 7 bases and J lost 9 bases. CDR3 sequence: CASNPDRGGGQYF. CDR3 DNA: TGTGCCAGCAACCCGGACAGGGGCGGGGGGCAGTACTTC.